Listed below are T cell receptor beta chains from one sample, sequenced in a study of blood T cell repertoires in COVID-19. Repertoires were generated with immunoSEQ multiplex PCR, while TCRdb's copy carries only in-frame clones and drops some. Of about 270,000 clones listed, 75% to 90% are singletons. What was sequenced was PBMCs or T cells enriched from blood (not recorded which). The receptor set was obtained from a woman aged 18-29 years who had recovered from COVID-19. Each CDR3 is given with its conserved first and last residue. The D gene is left open where the match is weak. Size is omitted from some rows. Given values are once, few, many or a class for expanded clones.

NA	TRBV28	NA	TRBJ1-2	CASSHQPGKNYGYTF	TGTGCCAGCAGTCACCAACCAGGGAAAAACTATGGCTACACCTTC
TRBD1	TRBV29-1	NA	TRBJ2-7	CSVDGISGTGSYEQYF	TGCAGCGTTGATGGCATTTCCGGGACAGGGTCCTACGAGCAGTACTTC
TRBD1	TRBV6-1	once	TRBJ1-6	CASSERGQGNSPLHF	TGTGCCAGCAGTGAACGGGGACAGGGCAATTCACCCCTCCACTTT
NA	TRBV28	once	TRBJ1-2	CASSPLTGVKGGYTF	TGTGCCAGCAGTCCTCTTACGGGGGTCAAGGGTGGCTACACCTTC
TRBD1	TRBV6-1	NA	TRBJ2-7	CASSEASTGGFSYEQYF	TGTGCCAGCAGTGAAGCTAGTACAGGGGGTTTCTCCTACGAGCAGTACTTC
NA	TRBV7-6	NA	TRBJ1-3	CASSLRGSGNTIYF	TGTGCCAGCAGCTTAAGGGGCTCTGGAAACACCATATATTTT
NA	TRBV2	NA	TRBJ1-4	CASSQEAATNEKLFF	TGTGCCAGCAGTCAGGAGGCTGCAACTAATGAAAAACTGTTTTTT
TRBD1	TRBV2	NA	TRBJ2-4	CASNQWGQGDIQYF	TGTGCCAGCAACCAGTGGGGACAGGGAGACATTCAGTACTTC
NA	TRBV27	NA	TRBJ1-2	CASSFRGTTYGYTF	TGTGCCAGCAGTTTTAGGGGAACGACTTATGGCTACACCTTC
TRBD1	TRBV5-4	NA	TRBJ2-1	CASRRTGGDFNEQFF	TGTGCCAGCAGACGGACAGGGGGGGACTTCAATGAGCAGTTCTTC
TRBD1	TRBV5-5	NA	TRBJ1-6	CASSLEGAGTGNSPLHF	TGTGCCAGCAGCTTGGAGGGGGCTGGGACAGGTAATTCACCCCTCCACTTT
NA	TRBV29-1	NA	TRBJ2-3	CSVEEPFSGATDTQYF	TGCAGCGTTGAAGAACCCTTTTCCGGAGCCACAGATACGCAGTATTTT
NA	TRBV10-2	NA	TRBJ1-1	CASRRTDRNTEAFF	TGCGCCAGCAGGCGGACAGACAGGAACACTGAAGCTTTCTTT
NA	TRBV5-1	NA	TRBJ2-1	CASSLGAVSNNEQFF	TGCGCCAGCAGCTTGGGAGCGGTGTCAAACAATGAGCAGTTCTTC
NA	TRBV2	NA	TRBJ2-1	CASRPKTGANEQFF	TGTGCCAGCAGGCCGAAGACTGGGGCCAATGAGCAGTTCTTC
NA	TRBV10-3	NA	TRBJ1-5	CAISVNNQPQHF	TGTGCCATCAGTGTTAATAATCAGCCCCAGCATTTT
TRBD1	TRBV5-4	NA	TRBJ2-5	CASSGPQGPQETQYF	TGTGCCAGCAGCGGCCCACAGGGGCCCCAGGAGACCCAGTACTTC
TRBD2	TRBV5-1	NA	TRBJ2-1	CASSLSLAGDNEQFF	TGCGCCAGCAGCTTGTCTCTAGCGGGGGACAATGAGCAGTTCTTC
NA	TRBV12-2	NA	TRBJ2-7	CASRWGRGTYEQYF	NA
TRBD1	TRBV29-1	NA	TRBJ2-3	CSVASGQGADIDTQYF	TGCAGCGTTGCGTCGGGACAGGGGGCCGATATAGATACGCAGTATTTT
TRBD1	TRBV6-5	NA	TRBJ1-2	CASSLRTGYTYGYTF	TGTGCCAGCAGTCTCCGGACAGGGTATACCTATGGCTACACCTTC
TRBD1	TRBV27	NA	TRBJ1-5	CASSLTGGVSAQHF	TGTGCCAGCAGTCTGACAGGGGGGGTTTCGGCCCAGCATTTT
NA	TRBV5-1	NA	TRBJ1-2	CASTLVGVTGYTF	TGCGCCAGCACCTTGGTAGGGGTCACCGGCTACACCTTC
NA	TRBV2	NA	TRBJ1-4	CASSNNRATNEKLFF	TGTGCCAGCAGCAACAACAGGGCAACTAATGAAAAACTGTTTTTT
NA	TRBV19	NA	TRBJ1-2	CASSIGLGRVYGYTF	TGTGCCAGTAGTATAGGTCTAGGCAGGGTCTACGGCTACACCTTC
TRBD1	TRBV5-1	NA	TRBJ2-7	CASSLGQGSAYEQYF	TGCGCCAGCAGCTTGGGACAGGGAAGCGCCTACGAGCAGTACTTC
TRBD1	TRBV5-1	many	TRBJ2-7	CASSLEGTGPIIHSYEQYF	TGCGCCAGCAGCTTGGAGGGGACAGGGCCTATAATACACTCCTACGAGCAGTACTTC
NA	TRBV6-2/TRBV6-3	once	TRBJ2-3	CASSYALGGTDTQYF	TGTGCCAGCAGTTACGCCCTCGGAGGCACAGATACGCAGTATTTT
TRBD2	TRBV7-6	once	TRBJ2-1	CASSSSGGTYNEQFF	TGTGCCAGCAGTTCAAGCGGGGGGACTTACAATGAGCAGTTCTTC
TRBD1	TRBV5-6	NA	TRBJ2-7	CASSLVAGGYEQYF	TGTGCCAGCAGCCTGGTGGCAGGGGGCTACGAGCAGTACTTC
NA	TRBV7-2	NA	TRBJ1-1	CASSPAGGGYTEAFF	TGTGCCAGCAGCCCAGCGGGGGGAGGATACACTGAAGCTTTCTTT
NA	TRBV28	once	TRBJ1-1	CASRPIRGVNTEAFF	TGTGCCAGCAGACCCATCAGGGGTGTGAACACTGAAGCTTTCTTT
TRBD1	TRBV11-1	NA	TRBJ1-4	CASSRTGSHEKLFF	TGTGCCAGCAGCCGGACAGGGTCTCATGAAAAACTGTTTTTT
TRBD2	TRBV7-3	NA	TRBJ2-3	CASSSGRGDTQYF	TGTGCCAGCAGCTCCGGGCGGGGGGATACGCAGTATTTT
NA	TRBV28	NA	TRBJ2-7	CASSLDPARAEQYF	TGTGCCAGCAGTTTAGACCCCGCCAGGGCCGAGCAGTACTTC
NA	TRBV29-1	NA	TRBJ1-1	CSAPVQANTEAFF	TGCAGCGCCCCGGTGCAGGCAAACACTGAAGCTTTCTTT
TRBD1	TRBV5-1	NA	TRBJ2-7	CASAGWGQGANEQYF	TGCGCCAGCGCCGGGTGGGGACAGGGGGCGAACGAGCAGTACTTC